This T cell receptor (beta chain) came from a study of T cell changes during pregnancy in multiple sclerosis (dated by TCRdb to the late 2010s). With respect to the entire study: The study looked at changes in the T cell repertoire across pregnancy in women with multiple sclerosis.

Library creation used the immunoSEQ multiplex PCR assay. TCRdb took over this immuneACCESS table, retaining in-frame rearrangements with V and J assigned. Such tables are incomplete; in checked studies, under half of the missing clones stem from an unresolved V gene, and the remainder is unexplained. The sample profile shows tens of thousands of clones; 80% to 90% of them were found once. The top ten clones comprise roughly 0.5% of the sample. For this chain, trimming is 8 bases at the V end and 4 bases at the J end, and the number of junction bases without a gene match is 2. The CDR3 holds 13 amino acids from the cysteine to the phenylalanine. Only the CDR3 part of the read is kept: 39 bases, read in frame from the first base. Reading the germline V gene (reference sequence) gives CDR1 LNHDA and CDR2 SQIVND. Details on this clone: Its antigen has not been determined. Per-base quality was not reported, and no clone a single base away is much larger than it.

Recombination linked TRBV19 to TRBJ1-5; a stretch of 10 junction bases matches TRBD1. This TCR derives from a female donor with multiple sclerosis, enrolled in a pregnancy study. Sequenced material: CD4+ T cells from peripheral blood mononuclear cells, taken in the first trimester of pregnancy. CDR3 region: CASWDRGNQPQHF. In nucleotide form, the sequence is TGTGCCAGTTGGGACAGGGGAAATCAGCCCCAGCATTTT.